This TCR beta chain was identified in a study of blood T cell repertoires in COVID-19. Study-level information: Nucleic acid was either cDNA or gDNA, and it came from T cells, B-cell-depleted T cells, or PBMCs.

Original handling: Amplification from reference gene primers served as the basis for estimated nucleated cell counts. The data were produced by immunoSEQ multiplex PCR, yet TCRdb's version contains in-frame clones alone and is incomplete. From that table come the V and J calls and clone size; the DNA was used to work out D and trimming. This repertoire shows about 220,000 clones, 80% to 85% found once; its top ten account for approximately 5.6%. CDR1 is LGHDT and CDR2 is YNNKEL in the germline V gene (reference sequence). This CDR3 comprises 15 residues. Trimming removed 4 bases from V and 0 bases from J, with 9 bases in between.

Sequences were obtained from peripheral blood. The chain recombines TRBV3-1 (or the pseudogene TRBV3-2) with TRBJ2-2; TRBD2 is a possible D gene (5 bases). This TCR came from an older woman with COVID-19, enrolled during active disease. In DNA, the CDR3 is TGTGCCAGCAGCCCACGGACTTCGAACACCGGGGAGCTGTTTTTT. This translates into CASSPRTSNTGELFF.